The sequence of this T cell receptor (beta chain) was determined in a study of T cell repertoires in cytomegalovirus infection. Study information: Both CMV infection and a matching HLA type were indicated by public TCR beta signatures. Whole-study findings and limits: People with CMV and the relevant HLA were identified by cumulative public TCR beta family frequency. The ex vivo response was dominated by HLA-C-restricted CMV-specific TCR beta clonotypes.

A word on this clonotype: Its antigen is unknown.

The CDR3 is made up of 16 amino acids. Germline values: CDR1 SNHLY, CDR2 FYNNEI. Trimming removed 4 bases from V and 5 bases from J, with 20 bases in between. From the reads, TCRdb called clonotypes with MiXCR, one entry per CDR3 protein. The table includes around 340,000 distinct CDR3 sequences, roughly 29% detected once. The chain has TRBV2 and TRBJ1-2, with unresolved D. Specimen: cultured PBMCs, collected from culture after CMV antigen stimulation. This TCR was recovered from a human donor in good health (CMV status not recorded). Some clones in this sample may be carry-over from other donors' samples. CDR3 sequence: CASSVRWPARGYGYTF. The CDR3 coding sequence is TGTGCCAGCAGTGTCCGTTGGCCCGCGCGAGGGTATGGCTACACCTTC. Filled out from reference TRBV2 and TRBJ1-2, the complete variable domain reads EPEVTQTPSHQVTQMGQEVILRCVPISNHLYFYWYRQILGQKVEFLVSFYNNEISEKSEIFDDQFSVERPDGSNFTLKIRSTKLEDSAMYFCASSVRWPARGYGYTFGSGTRLTVV.